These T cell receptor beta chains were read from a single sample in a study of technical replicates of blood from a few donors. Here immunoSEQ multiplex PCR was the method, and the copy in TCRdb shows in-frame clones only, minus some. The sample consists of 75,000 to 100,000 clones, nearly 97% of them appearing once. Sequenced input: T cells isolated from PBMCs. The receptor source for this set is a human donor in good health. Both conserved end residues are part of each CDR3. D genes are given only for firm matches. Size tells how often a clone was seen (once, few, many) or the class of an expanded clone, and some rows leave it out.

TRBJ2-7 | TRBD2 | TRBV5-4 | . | CASSLAHPLAGATYEQYF | TGTGCCAGCAGCTTGGCCCACCCTCTAGCGGGAGCCACCTACGAGCAGTACTTC
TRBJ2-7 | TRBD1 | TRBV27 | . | CASSLSGGYGPYEQYF | TGTGCCAGCAGTTTATCAGGGGGCTATGGGCCCTACGAGCAGTACTTC
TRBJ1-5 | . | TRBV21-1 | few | CGPTDTLLPQHF | TGTGGACCGACAGATACCCTTCTTCCCCAGCATTTT
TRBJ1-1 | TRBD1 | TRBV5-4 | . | CASSIVTGVTEAFF | TGTGCCAGCAGCATTGTGACAGGGGTCACTGAAGCTTTCTTT
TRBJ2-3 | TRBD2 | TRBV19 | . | CASSVLSGRNTDTQYF | TGTGCCAGTAGTGTCCTTAGCGGGCGGAACACAGATACGCAGTATTTT
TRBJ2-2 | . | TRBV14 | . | CASSQAMVRSGELFF | TGTGCCAGCAGCCAAGCTATGGTGAGATCCGGGGAGCTGTTTTTT
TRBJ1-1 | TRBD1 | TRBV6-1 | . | CASSIGQGDTEAFF | TGTGCCAGCAGTATCGGACAGGGAGACACTGAAGCTTTCTTT
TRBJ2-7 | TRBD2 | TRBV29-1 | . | CSVAEAGVDEQYF | TGCAGCGTTGCGGAAGCGGGAGTCGACGAGCAGTACTTC
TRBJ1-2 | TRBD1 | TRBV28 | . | CASSWGTGHYGYTF | TGTGCCAGCAGTTGGGGGACAGGCCATTACGGCTACACCTTC
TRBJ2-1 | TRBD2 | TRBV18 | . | CASSKAGGSNEQFF | TGTGCCAGCTCCAAGGCGGGGGGTTCTAATGAGCAGTTCTTC
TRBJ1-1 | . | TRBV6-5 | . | CASSYGQNTEAFF | TGTGCCAGCAGTTACGGGCAGAACACTGAAGCTTTCTTT
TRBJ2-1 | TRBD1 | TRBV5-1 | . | CASSLGAGTVSYNEQFF | TGCGCCAGCAGCTTGGGGGCCGGGACAGTCTCCTACAATGAGCAGTTCTTC
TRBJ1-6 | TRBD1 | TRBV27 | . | CASSLSHLGTGDSPLHF | TGTGCCAGCAGTTTATCCCACCTCGGGACAGGGGATTCACCCCTCCACTTT
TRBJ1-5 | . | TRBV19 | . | CASSIQVGSLVNQPQHF | TGTGCCAGTAGTATCCAGGTCGGCTCCTTAGTTAATCAGCCCCAGCATTTT
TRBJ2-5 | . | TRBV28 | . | CASSRPGDVETQYF | TGTGCCAGCAGCAGGCCGGGGGACGTAGAGACCCAGTACTTC
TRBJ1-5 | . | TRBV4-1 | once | CASSQPQGNNQPQHF | TGCGCCAGCAGCCAGCCTCAGGGGAACAATCAGCCCCAGCATTTT
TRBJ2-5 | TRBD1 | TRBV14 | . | CASSQDSGTGLITQYF | TGTGCCAGCAGCCAAGATTCCGGGACAGGTCTGATCACCCAGTACTTC
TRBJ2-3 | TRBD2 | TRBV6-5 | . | CASKAYLAGADTQYF | TGTGCCAGCAAGGCATATCTAGCGGGAGCAGATACGCAGTATTTT
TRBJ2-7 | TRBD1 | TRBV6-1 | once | CASGRDSLYEQYF | TGTGCCAGCGGTAGGGACAGTCTCTACGAGCAGTACTTC
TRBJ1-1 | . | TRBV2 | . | CASSAGATEAFF | TGTGCCAGCAGTGCAGGGGCCACTGAAGCTTTCTTT
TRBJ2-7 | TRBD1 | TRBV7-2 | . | CASSPTGANYEQYF | TGTGCCAGCAGCCCGACAGGGGCCAACTACGAGCAGTACTTC
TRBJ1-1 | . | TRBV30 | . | CAQIGGRKGNTEAFF | TGTGCCCAGATCGGGGGGCGCAAGGGGAACACTGAAGCTTTCTTT
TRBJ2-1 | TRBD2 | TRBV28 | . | CASSLPIAGGPDEQFF | TGTGCCAGCAGTTTACCCATAGCGGGAGGGCCGGATGAGCAGTTCTTC
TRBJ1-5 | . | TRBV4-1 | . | CASSQGRGSNQPQHF | TGCGCCAGCAGCCAAGGGCGCGGTTCCAATCAGCCCCAGCATTTT
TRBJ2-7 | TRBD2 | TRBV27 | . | CASSAGTSGYEQYF | TGTGCCAGCAGCGCCGGGACTAGCGGCTACGAGCAGTACTTC
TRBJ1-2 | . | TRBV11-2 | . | CASSPRQFLYGYTF | TGTGCCAGCAGCCCCAGACAGTTTCTCTATGGCTACACCTTC
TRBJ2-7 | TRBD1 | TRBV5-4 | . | CASSFGQGVIYEQYF | TGTGCCAGCAGCTTTGGACAGGGGGTCATTTACGAGCAGTACTTC
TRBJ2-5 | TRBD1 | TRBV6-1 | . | CASSEGDSRETQYF | TGTGCCAGCAGTGAGGGGGACAGCAGGGAGACCCAGTACTTC
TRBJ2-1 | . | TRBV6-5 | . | CASSYFAARGYNEQFF | TGTGCCAGCAGTTACTTCGCAGCGAGAGGGTACAATGAGCAGTTCTTC
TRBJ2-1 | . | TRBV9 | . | CASSVEASPYNEQFF | TGTGCCAGCAGCGTAGAGGCTAGCCCGTACAATGAGCAGTTCTTC
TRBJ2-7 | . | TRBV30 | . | CAWSKGDYEQYF | TGTGCCTGGAGTAAGGGGGACTACGAGCAGTACTTC
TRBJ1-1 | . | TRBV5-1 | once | CASRLDQNTEAFF | TGCGCCAGCAGACTTGATCAGAACACTGAAGCTTTCTTT
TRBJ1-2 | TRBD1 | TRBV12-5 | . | CASGSGTGPFYGYTF | TGTGCTAGTGGTTCTGGGACAGGCCCTTTCTATGGCTACACCTTC
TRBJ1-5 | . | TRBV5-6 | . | CASSRGLQGNQPQHF | TGTGCCAGCAGCCGCGGCCTGCAGGGGAATCAGCCCCAGCATTTT
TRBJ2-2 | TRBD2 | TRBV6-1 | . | CASSELFLAGGQTGELFF | TGTGCCAGCAGTGAATTATTCCTGGCGGGGGGGCAGACCGGGGAGCTGTTTTTT
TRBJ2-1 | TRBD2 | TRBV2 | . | CASRREDEQFF | TGTGCCAGCAGACGGGAGGATGAGCAGTTCTTC
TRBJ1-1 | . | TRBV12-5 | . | CASGLGAGGEAFF | TGTGCTAGTGGTTTGGGCGCCGGGGGTGAAGCTTTCTTT
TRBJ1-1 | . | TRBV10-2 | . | CASSDSAVGLENTEAFF | TGCGCCAGCAGTGATAGCGCGGTTGGACTCGAGAACACTGAAGCTTTCTTT
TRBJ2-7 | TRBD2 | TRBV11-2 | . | CASSLEKGLAGVPYEQYF | TGTGCCAGCAGCTTAGAGAAGGGGCTAGCGGGGGTTCCCTACGAGCAGTACTTC
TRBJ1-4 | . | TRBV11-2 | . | CASSFASFGATNEKLFF | TGTGCCAGCAGCTTTGCATCGTTCGGGGCAACTAATGAAAAACTGTTTTTT
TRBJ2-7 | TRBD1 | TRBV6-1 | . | CASSGPGTGEYEQYF | TGTGCCAGCAGTGGACCCGGGACAGGAGAATACGAGCAGTACTTC
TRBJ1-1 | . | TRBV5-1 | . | CASSLVRFARSARDGTEAFF | TGCGCCAGCAGCTTGGTCCGCTTCGCTCGTTCAGCCAGGGATGGCACTGAAGCTTTCTTT